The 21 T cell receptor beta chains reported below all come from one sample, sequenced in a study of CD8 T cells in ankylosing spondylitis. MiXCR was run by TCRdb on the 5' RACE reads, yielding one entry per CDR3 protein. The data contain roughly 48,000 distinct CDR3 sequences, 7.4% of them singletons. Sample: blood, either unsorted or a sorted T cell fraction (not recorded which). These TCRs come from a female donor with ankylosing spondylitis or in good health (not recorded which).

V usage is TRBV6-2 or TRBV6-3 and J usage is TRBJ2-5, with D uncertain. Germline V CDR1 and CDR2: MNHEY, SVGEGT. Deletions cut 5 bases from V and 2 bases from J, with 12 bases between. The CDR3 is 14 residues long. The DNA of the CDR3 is TGTGCCAGCAGTGCATCTCCGCCACAAGAGACCCAGTACTTC. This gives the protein CASSASPPQETQYF.

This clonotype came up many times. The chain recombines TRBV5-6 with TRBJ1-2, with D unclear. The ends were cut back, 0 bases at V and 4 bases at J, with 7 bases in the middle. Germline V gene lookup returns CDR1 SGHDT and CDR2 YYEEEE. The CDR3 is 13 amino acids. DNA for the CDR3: TGTGCCAGCAGCTTGGAGGCGGTCTATGGCTACACCTTC. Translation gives CASSLEAVYGYTF.

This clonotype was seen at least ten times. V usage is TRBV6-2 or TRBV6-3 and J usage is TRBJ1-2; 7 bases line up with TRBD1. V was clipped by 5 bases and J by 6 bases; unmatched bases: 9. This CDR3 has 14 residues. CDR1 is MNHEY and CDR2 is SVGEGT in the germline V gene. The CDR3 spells CASSESEQGHGYTF. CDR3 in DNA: TGTGCCAGCAGTGAGAGTGAACAGGGGCATGGCTACACCTTC.

CDR3 amino acids: CASSQYTVGEQFF. The DNA for the CDR3 is TGTGCCAGCAGCCAATATACAGTGGGTGAGCAGTTCTTC. The chain has TRBV14 and TRBJ2-1, with D hard to call. There are 13 residues in the CDR3. The germline V and J ends were trimmed by 2 bases and 9 bases, with 11 bases remaining between them. Germline values: CDR1 SGHDN, CDR2 FVKESK.

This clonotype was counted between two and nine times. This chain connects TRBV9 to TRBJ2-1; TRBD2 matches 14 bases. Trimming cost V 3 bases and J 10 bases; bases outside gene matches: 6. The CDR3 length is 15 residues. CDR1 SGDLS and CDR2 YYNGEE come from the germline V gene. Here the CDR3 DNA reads TGTGCCAGCAGCGAGCAGGGACTAGCGGGAGTAGAGCAGTTCTTC. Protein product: CASSEQGLAGVEQFF.

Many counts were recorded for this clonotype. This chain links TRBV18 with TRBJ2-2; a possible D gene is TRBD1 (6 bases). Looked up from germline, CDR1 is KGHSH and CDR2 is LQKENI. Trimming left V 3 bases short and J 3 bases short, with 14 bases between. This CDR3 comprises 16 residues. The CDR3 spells CASSPYRDTYTGELFF. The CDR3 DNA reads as TGTGCCAGCTCACCTTACCGGGACACCTACACCGGGGAGCTGTTTTTT.

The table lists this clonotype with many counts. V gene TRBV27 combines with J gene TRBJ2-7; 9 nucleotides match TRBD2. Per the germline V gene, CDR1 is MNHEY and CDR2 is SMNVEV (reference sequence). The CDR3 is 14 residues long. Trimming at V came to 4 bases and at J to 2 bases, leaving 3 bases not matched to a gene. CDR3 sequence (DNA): TGTGCCAGCAGTTCGCGGGGGGGGCCCTACGAGCAGTACTTC. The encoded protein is CASSSRGGPYEQYF.

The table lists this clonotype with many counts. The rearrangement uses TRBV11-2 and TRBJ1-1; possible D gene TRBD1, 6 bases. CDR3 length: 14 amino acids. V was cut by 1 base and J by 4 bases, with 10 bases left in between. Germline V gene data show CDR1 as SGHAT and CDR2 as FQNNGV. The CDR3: CASSLVGGSTEAFF. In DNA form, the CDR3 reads TGTGCCAGCAGCTTAGTAGGGGGAAGCACTGAAGCTTTCTTT. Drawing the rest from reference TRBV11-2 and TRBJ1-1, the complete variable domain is EAGVAQSPRYKIIEKRQSVAFWCNPISGHATLYWYQQILGQGPKLLIQFQNNGVVDDSQLPKDRFSAERLKGVDSTLKIQPAKLEDSAVYLCASSLVGGSTEAFFGQGTRLTVV.

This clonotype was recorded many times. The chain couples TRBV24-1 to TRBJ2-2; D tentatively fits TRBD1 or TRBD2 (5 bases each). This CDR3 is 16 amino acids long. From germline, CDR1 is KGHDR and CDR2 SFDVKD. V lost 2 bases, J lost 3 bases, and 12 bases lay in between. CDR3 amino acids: CATSDSRGEDTGELFF. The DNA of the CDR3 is TGTGCCACCAGTGATTCACGGGGCGAGGACACCGGGGAGCTGTTTTTT.

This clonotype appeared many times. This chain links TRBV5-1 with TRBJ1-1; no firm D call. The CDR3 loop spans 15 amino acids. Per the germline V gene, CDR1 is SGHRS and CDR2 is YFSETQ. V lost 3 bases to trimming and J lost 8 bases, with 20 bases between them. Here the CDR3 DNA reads TGCGCCAGCAGCTCCGACCCGGGGAGGAGCTTCGAAGCTTTCTTT. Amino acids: CASSSDPGRSFEAFF.

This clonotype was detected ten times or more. This chain's CDR3 is CASSLASGAPEAFF. CDR3 sequence (DNA): TGCGCCAGCAGCTTGGCTTCGGGGGCCCCTGAAGCTTTCTTT. This chain links TRBV5-1 with TRBJ1-1; weak D call: TRBD1 (6 bases). The V gene lost 0 bases and the J gene lost 6 bases, with 12 bases spanning the gap. This CDR3 has 14 amino acids. Per the germline V gene, CDR1 is SGHRS and CDR2 is YFSETQ.

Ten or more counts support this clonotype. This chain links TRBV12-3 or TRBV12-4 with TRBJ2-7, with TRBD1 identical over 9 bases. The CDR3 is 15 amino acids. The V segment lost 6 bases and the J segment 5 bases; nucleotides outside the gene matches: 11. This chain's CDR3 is CASSATGTGPHEQYF. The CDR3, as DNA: TGTGCCAGCAGCGCAACCGGGACAGGGCCGCACGAGCAGTACTTC.

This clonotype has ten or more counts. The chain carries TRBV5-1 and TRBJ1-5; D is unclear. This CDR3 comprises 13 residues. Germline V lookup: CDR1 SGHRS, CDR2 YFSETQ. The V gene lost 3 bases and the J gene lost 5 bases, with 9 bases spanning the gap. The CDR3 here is CASSSNPDQPQHF. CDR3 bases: TGCGCCAGCAGCTCAAACCCGGATCAGCCCCAGCATTTT.

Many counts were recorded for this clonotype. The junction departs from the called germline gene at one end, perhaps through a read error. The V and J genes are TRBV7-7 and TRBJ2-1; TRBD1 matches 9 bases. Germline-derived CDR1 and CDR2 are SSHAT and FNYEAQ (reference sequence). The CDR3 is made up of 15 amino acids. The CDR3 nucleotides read TGTGCTAGCAGCTCGGACAGGGGCTCCTACAATGAGCAGTTCTTC. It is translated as CASSSDRGSYNEQFF. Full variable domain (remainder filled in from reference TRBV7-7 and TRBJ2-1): GAGVSQSPRYKVTKRGQDVTLRCDPISSHATLYWYQQALGQGPEFLTYFNYEAQPDKSGLPSDRFSAERPEGSISTLTIQRTEQRDSAMYRCASSSDRGSYNEQFFGPGTRLTVL.

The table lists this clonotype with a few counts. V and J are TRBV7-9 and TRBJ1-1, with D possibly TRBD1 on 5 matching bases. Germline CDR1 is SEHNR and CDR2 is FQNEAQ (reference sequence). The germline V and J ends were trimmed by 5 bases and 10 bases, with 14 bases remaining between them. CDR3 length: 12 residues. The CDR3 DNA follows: TGTGCCAGCAGCCCTGGGGGGATTGGAGCTTTCTTT. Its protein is CASSPGGIGAFF.

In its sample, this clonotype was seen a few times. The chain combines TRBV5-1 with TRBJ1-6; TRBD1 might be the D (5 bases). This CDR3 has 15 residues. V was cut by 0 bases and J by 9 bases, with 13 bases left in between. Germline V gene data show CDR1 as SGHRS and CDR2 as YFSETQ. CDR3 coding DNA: TGCGCCAGCAGCTTGGCCGGTCAGGGTGGTTCACCCCTCCACTTT. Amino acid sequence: CASSLAGQGGSPLHF.

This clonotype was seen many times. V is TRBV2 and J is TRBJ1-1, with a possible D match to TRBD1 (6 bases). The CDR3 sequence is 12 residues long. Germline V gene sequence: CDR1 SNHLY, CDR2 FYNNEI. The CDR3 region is CAAGEGGTEAFF. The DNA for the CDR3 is TGTGCAGCCGGGGAGGGGGGGACTGAAGCTTTCTTT.

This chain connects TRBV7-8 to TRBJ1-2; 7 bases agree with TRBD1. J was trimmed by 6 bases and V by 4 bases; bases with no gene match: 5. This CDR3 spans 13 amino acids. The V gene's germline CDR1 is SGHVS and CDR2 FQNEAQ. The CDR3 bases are TGTGCCAGCAGCTGGACAGGACTCGATGGCTACACCTTC. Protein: CASSWTGLDGYTF.

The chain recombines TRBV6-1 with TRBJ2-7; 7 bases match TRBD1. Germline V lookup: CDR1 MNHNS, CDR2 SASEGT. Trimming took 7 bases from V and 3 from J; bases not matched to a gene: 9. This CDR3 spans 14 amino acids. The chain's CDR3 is CASTKRGQVYEQYF. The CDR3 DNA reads TGTGCCAGCACCAAAAGAGGACAGGTCTACGAGCAGTACTTC.

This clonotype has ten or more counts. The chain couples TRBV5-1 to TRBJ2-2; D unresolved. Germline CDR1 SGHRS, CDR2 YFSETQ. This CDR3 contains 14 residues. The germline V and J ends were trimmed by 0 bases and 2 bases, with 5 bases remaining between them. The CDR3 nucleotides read TGCGCCAGCAGCTTGGGACCTAACACCGGGGAGCTGTTTTTT. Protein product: CASSLGPNTGELFF.

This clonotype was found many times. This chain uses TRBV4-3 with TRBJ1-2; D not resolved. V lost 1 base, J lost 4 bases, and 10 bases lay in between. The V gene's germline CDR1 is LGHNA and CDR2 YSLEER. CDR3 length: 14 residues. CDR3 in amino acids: CASSQATTTYGYTF. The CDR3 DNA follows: TGCGCCAGCAGCCAAGCAACTACTACCTATGGCTACACCTTC.